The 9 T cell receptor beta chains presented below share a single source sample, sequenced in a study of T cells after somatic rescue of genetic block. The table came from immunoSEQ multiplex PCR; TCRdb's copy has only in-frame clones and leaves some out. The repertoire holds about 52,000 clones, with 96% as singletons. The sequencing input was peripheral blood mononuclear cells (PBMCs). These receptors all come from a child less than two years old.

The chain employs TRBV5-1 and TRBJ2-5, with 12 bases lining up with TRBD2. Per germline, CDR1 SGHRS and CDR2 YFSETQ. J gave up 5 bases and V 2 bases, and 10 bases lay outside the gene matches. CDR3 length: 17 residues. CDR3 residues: CASSFLAGGPPGETQYF. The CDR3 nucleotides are TGCGCCAGCAGCTTCCTAGCGGGAGGGCCTCCGGGGGAGACCCAGTACTTC.

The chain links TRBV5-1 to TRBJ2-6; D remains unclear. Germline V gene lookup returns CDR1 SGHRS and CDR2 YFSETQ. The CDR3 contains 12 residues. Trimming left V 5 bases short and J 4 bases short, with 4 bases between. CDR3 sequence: CASRSGANVLTF. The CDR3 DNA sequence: TGCGCCAGCAGGTCCGGGGCCAACGTCCTGACTTTC.

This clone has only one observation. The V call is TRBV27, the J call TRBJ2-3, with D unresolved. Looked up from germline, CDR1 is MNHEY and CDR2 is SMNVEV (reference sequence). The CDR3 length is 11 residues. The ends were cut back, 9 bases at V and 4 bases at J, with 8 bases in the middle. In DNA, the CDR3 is TGTGCCAGATTAATACCAGATACGCAGTATTTT. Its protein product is CARLIPDTQYF.

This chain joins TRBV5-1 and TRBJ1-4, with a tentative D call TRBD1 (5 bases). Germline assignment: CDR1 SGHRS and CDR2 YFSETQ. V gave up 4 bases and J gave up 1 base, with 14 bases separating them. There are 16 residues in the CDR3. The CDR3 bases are TGCGCCAGCAGCCCGGCCGGGGGGGGAACTAATGAAAAACTGTTTTTT. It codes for CASSPAGGGTNEKLFF.

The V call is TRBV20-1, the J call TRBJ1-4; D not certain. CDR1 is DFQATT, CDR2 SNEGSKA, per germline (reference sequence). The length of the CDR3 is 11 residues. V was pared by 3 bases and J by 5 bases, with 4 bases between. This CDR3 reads CSASVNEKLFF. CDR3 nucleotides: TGCAGTGCTAGCGTGAATGAAAAACTGTTTTTT.

CDR3 nucleotides: TGTGCCAGCTCAAGACTAGCGGGTGTTTACTACGAGCAGTACTTC. Translated, it gives CASSRLAGVYYEQYF. The chain employs TRBV6-5 and TRBJ2-7, with 10 positions matching TRBD2. V lost 8 bases, J lost 3 bases, and 10 bases stayed unmatched. CDR3 size: 15 residues. Per the germline V gene, CDR1 is MNHEY and CDR2 is SVGAGI.

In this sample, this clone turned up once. CDR3 loop: CASSLMGQGGTEAFF. CDR3 DNA: TGCGCCAGCAGCCTAATGGGACAGGGTGGGACTGAAGCTTTCTTT. V usage is TRBV4-1 and J usage is TRBJ1-1, with 9 nucleotides matching TRBD1. The CDR3 is made up of 15 amino acids. CDR1 MGHRA and CDR2 YSYEKL come from the germline V gene. V shed 4 bases and J 5 bases; nucleotides not matched to a gene: 8.

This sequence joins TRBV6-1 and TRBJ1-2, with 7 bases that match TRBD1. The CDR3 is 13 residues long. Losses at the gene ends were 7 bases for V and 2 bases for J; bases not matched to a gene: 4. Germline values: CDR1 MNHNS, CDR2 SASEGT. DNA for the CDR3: TGTGCCAGCATCGGACAGGAGAACTATGGCTACACCTTC. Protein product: CASIGQENYGYTF.

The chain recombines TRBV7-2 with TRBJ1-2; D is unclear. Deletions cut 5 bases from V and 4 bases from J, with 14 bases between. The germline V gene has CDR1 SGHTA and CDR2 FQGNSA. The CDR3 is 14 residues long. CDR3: CASSALRVSYGYTF. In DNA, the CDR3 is TGTGCCAGCAGCGCACTGAGGGTATCCTATGGCTACACCTTC.